The rows below give T cell receptor beta chains drawn from one sample of a study of cytomegalovirus exposure and HLA in healthy donors. Profiled with immunoSEQ multiplex PCR; TCRdb holds only in-frame clones, not every one. The data include 100,000 to 150,000 clones; the top ten clones carry around 2.4%. Material: PBMCs. The receptors here all came from a man between 35 and 55 years old in good health and CMV-seronegative. The CDR3 runs from the conserved cysteine through the conserved F or W. D genes are given only for firm matches.

j_call v_call d_call cdr3_nt cdr3_aa
TRBJ2-7 TRBV2 - TGTGCCAGCAGTGTAGGGCTAGCGAATTACGAGCAGTACTTC CASSVGLANYEQYF
TRBJ2-1 TRBV19 TRBD2 TGTGCCAGTAGCCTCGGGGGACTAGCGGCATACAATGAGCAGTTCTTC CASSLGGLAAYNEQFF
TRBJ2-5 TRBV11-1 TRBD1 TGTGCCAGCAGCTCCCGGGACAGGCAAGAGACCCAGTACTTC CASSSRDRQETQYF
TRBJ1-1 TRBV7-9 - TGTGCCAGCAGTTCGCAGCGGGCCTCCTACTCGAACACTGAAGCTTTCTTT CASSSQRASYSNTEAFF
TRBJ2-5 TRBV15 - TGTGCCACCAGCAGAGGGGGGCCCCTCCAAGAGACCCAGTACTTC CATSRGGPLQETQYF
TRBJ2-7 TRBV27 TRBD2 TGTGCCAGCACTACTAGCGGGGGAACCTACGAGCAGTACTTC CASTTSGGTYEQYF
TRBJ1-2 TRBV6-1 - TGTGCCAGCAAGGCCCAGCCGGGGAATAACTATGGCTACACCTTC CASKAQPGNNYGYTF
TRBJ1-1 TRBV10-3 TRBD1 TGTGCCATCAGTGGGACAGGGGCCTTCGACACTGAAGCTTTCTTT CAISGTGAFDTEAFF
TRBJ2-1 TRBV6-5 - TGTGCCAGCAGTTACGCCCTCAGGGTCAATGAGCAGTTCTTC CASSYALRVNEQFF
TRBJ2-7 TRBV7-6 TRBD1 TGTGCCAGCAGCCCCGTCAGGGGGCCGGGTGAGCAGTACTTC CASSPVRGPGEQYF
TRBJ2-6 TRBV5-1 TRBD1 TGCGCCAGCAGCTCACAGGGGGCTGGGGCCAACGTCCTGACTTTC CASSSQGAGANVLTF
TRBJ2-7 TRBV18 - TGTGCCAGCTCACCATCTACAGGTTTCTCCTACGAGCAGTACTTC CASSPSTGFSYEQYF
TRBJ2-7 TRBV6-5 TRBD1 TGTGCCAGCAGTTACTCGAGAGGGGGCTTCGACGAGCAGTACTTC CASSYSRGGFDEQYF
TRBJ2-7 TRBV5-5 - TGTGCCAGCAGCTTGGAAGGAGGGCAGTACTTC CASSLEGGQYF
TRBJ2-7 TRBV5-6 - TGTGCCAGCAGCTTACAGGGTGGGACCTACGAGCAGTACTTC CASSLQGGTYEQYF
TRBJ2-3 TRBV2 - TGTGCCAGCAGCGGAGTTGTTACAGATACGCAGTATTTT CASSGVVTDTQYF
TRBJ2-7 TRBV29-1 TRBD2 TGCAGCGCCGGGACTAGCGGTGCCTACGAGCAGTACTTC CSAGTSGAYEQYF
TRBJ2-7 TRBV5-1 - TGCGCCAGCGGGCGGGGTTTTTCTACCTCAACTCCCTACGAGCAGTACTTC CASGRGFSTSTPYEQYF
TRBJ2-5 TRBV6-1 - TGTGCCAGCAGTGTAGAGGTTATTGGGACCCAGTACTTC CASSVEVIGTQYF
TRBJ2-7 TRBV11-1 - TGTGCCAGCAGCCTAGAGGGGGGGCCCTACGAGCAGTACTTC CASSLEGGPYEQYF